The 23 T cell receptor beta chains presented below share a single source sample, sequenced in a study of neurological immune-mediated disorders (dated by TCRdb to between 2018 and 2021). Sample time point, as interpreted from the label and publication: longitudinal time-point 2. The library was prepared using 5' RACE. Sequencing instrument: Illumina HiSeq 2500. TCRdb passed the public sequencing reads through fastp at Q25 and MiXCR, retaining productive beta sequences. Identical CDR3 proteins give one entry, which carries the most common genes and DNA. The sample profile shows around 50,000 distinct CDR3 sequences; approximately 14% of them were found once. The ten largest clones take up under 5% of the sample. The sequenced material came from PBMCs. The receptor set was obtained from a male donor with HTLV-1-associated myelopathy (HAM/TSP).

There are many counts of this clonotype. The V and J genes are TRBV7-9 and TRBJ2-7, with D unclear. The V end was cut by 5 bases, the J end by 2 bases, with 13 bases between. Looked up from germline, CDR1 is SEHNR and CDR2 is FQNEAQ (reference sequence). The CDR3 spans 14 residues. The CDR3 DNA reads TGTGCCAGCAGCCCATCCGGCGCAACCTACGAGCAGTACTTC. Translating gives CASSPSGATYEQYF.

This clonotype was seen ten or more times. The gene calls are TRBV5-1 and TRBJ1-1; 7 positions match TRBD1. This CDR3 is 15 amino acids long. The V gene's germline CDR1 is SGHRS and CDR2 YFSETQ. V trimming: 0 bases; J trimming: 3 bases; junction bases outside the gene matches: 5. The CDR3 nucleotides are TGCGCCAGCAGCTTGGTGGCAGGGGGTGACACTGAAGCTTTCTTT. Translating it yields CASSLVAGGDTEAFF. Full variable domain (remainder filled in from reference TRBV5-1 and TRBJ1-1): KAGVTQTPRYLIKTRGQQVTLSCSPISGHRSVSWYQQTPGQGLQFLFEYFSETQRNKGNFPGRFSGRQFSNSRSEMNVSTLELGDSALYLCASSLVAGGDTEAFFGQGTRLTVV.

Comment on this clonotype: A much more abundant neighbour one base away suggests this may be a read error. V is TRBV9 and J is TRBJ2-3; 8 bases line up with TRBD2. The junction had 7 bases not matched to a gene; V was cut back by 3 bases and J by 4 bases. Looked up from germline, CDR1 is SGDLS and CDR2 is YYNGEE. This CDR3 contains 15 residues. In DNA form, the CDR3 reads TGTGCCAGCAGCGCCCCACGGGGGGGGCCAGATACGCAGTATTTT. Translating gives CASSAPRGGPDTQYF.

The chain has TRBV6-1 and TRBJ2-3; 8 bases align to TRBD2. Trimming cost V 8 bases and J 5 bases; bases outside gene matches: 15. CDR1 and CDR2 from the germline V gene are MNHNS and SASEGT. CDR3 length equals 16 residues. The chain's CDR3 is CASGEIPGGRIDTQYF. The CDR3 DNA follows: TGTGCCAGCGGGGAAATACCGGGGGGGCGGATAGATACGCAGTATTTT.

This sequence joins TRBV7-2 and TRBJ2-5; D not certain. V lost 6 bases and J lost 2, with 16 bases in between. Germline V gives CDR1 SGHTA, CDR2 FQGNSA. CDR3 size: 15 residues. In DNA form, the CDR3 reads TGTGCCAGCAGTTTGGATAGGGTGCGGCAAGAGACCCAGTACTTC. Amino acid sequence: CASSLDRVRQETQYF.

This clonotype was recorded at least ten times. In DNA form, the CDR3 reads TGCGCCAGCAGCCAGGCTCGCGGGGCCGTCTCCTACGAGCAGTACTTC. It encodes CASSQARGAVSYEQYF. The chain employs TRBV4-3 and TRBJ2-7; TRBD2 is a possible D gene (6 bases). This CDR3 spans 16 amino acids. The germline V gene has CDR1 LGHNA and CDR2 YSLEER. Trimming pared 3 bases from V and 0 bases from J, leaving 15 bases between.

In this sample, this clonotype turned up a few times. This may stem from a read error, because a much larger clone lies one nucleotide away. The chain is built from TRBV5-1 and TRBJ1-2; D is undetermined. Germline assignment: CDR1 SGHRS and CDR2 YFSETQ. Trimming shortened V by 6 bases and J by 2 bases, and 14 bases separated the two germline ends. This CDR3 contains 14 residues. CDR3 sequence reads: CASTLGVGNYGYTF. The CDR3 DNA follows: TGCGCCAGCACCCTGGGTGTAGGGAACTATGGCTACACCTTC. Looking up the rest from reference TRBV5-1 and TRBJ1-2 gives the full variable domain: KAGVTQTPRYLIKTRGQQVTLSCSPISGHRSVSWYQQTPGQGLQFLFEYFSETQRNKGNFPGRFSGRQFSNSRSEMNVSTLELGDSALYLCASTLGVGNYGYTFGSGTRLTVV.

This clonotype was counted at least ten times. V and J are TRBV9 and TRBJ2-7; possibly TRBD1 or TRBD2 for D (5 bases each). The germline V and J ends were trimmed by 4 bases and 6 bases, with 17 bases remaining between them. CDR3 length: 14 amino acids. Germline-derived CDR1 and CDR2 are SGDLS and YYNGEE. The CDR3 sequence is CASSSTGALGEQYF. CDR3 DNA: TGTGCCAGCAGCTCAACCGGGGCACTTGGCGAGCAGTACTTC.

This clonotype was counted ten times or more. V and J are TRBV7-6 and TRBJ1-3; the D is unclear. Germline V gene lookup returns CDR1 SGHVS and CDR2 FNYEAQ. The CDR3 covers 16 residues. The V end was cut by 2 bases, the J end by 2 bases, with 13 bases between. In DNA form, the CDR3 reads TGTGCCAGCAGCTTAATGCAGGCAGAACCTGGAAACACCATATATTTT. It codes for CASSLMQAEPGNTIYF.

The table lists this clonotype with many counts. The CDR3 DNA reads TGTGCCAGCAGTGGAACAGGGGCCGCTAGAGAGACCCAGTACTTC. Translating gives CASSGTGAARETQYF. The gene calls are TRBV28 and TRBJ2-5, with 7 nucleotides matching TRBD1. Germline V CDR1 and CDR2: MDHEN, SYDVKM. V lost 5 bases and J lost 4; bases outside the gene matches: 10. The CDR3 is made up of 15 amino acids.

The table lists this clonotype with many counts. The chain employs TRBV3-1 and TRBJ2-7; D call uncertain. Germline-derived CDR1 and CDR2 are LGHDT and YNNKEL (reference sequence). The V gene lost 1 base and the J gene lost 7 bases, with 8 bases spanning the gap. This CDR3 is 12 amino acids long. CDR3 in amino acids: CASSQAKYEQYF. In DNA, the CDR3 is TGTGCCAGCAGCCAAGCTAAGTATGAGCAGTACTTC.

This clonotype was seen ten or more times. The chain joins TRBV5-1 to TRBJ2-1; no definite D call. Germline V gene lookup returns CDR1 SGHRS and CDR2 YFSETQ. Between the trimmed V and J ends, which lost 4 bases and 12 bases, there was a span of 17 bases. The CDR3 length is 13 residues. Written as DNA, the CDR3 is TGCGCCAGCAGCGGGTCAGGACCCGCGACGCAGTTCTTC. Protein product: CASSGSGPATQFF.

This clonotype was found many times. V gene TRBV20-1 combines with J gene TRBJ2-2; possible D gene TRBD2, 6 bases. V dropped 0 bases and J dropped 0 bases, with 17 bases sitting between them. The CDR3 runs 18 residues. Germline lookup yields CDR1 DFQATT and CDR2 SNEGSKA (reference sequence). CDR3 amino acids: CSARDQFSSAPNTGELFF. The CDR3 region has the DNA TGCAGTGCTAGAGATCAATTCTCTAGCGCTCCGAACACCGGGGAGCTGTTTTTT.

This clonotype appeared many times. This chain joins TRBV6-5 and TRBJ1-1; a possible D gene is TRBD1 (6 bases). CDR3 length: 13 amino acids. Trimming stripped 6 bases from V and 8 bases from J, with 16 bases between. From germline, CDR1 is MNHEY and CDR2 SVGAGI. This chain's CDR3 is CASRNTGLTEAFF. CDR3 in DNA: TGTGCCAGCAGAAATACAGGGTTAACAGAAGCTTTCTTT.

CDR3 sequence: CASSFLRGQGEQYF. DNA for the CDR3: TGTGCCAGCAGCTTTCTCAGGGGGCAGGGCGAGCAGTACTTC. The chain is built from TRBV7-9 and TRBJ2-7, with 8 bases identical to TRBD1. The CDR3 consists of 14 residues. V lost 3 bases, J lost 6 bases, and 7 bases stayed unmatched. CDR1 is SEHNR and CDR2 is FQNEAQ in the germline V gene (reference sequence).

V gene TRBV9 combines with J gene TRBJ2-3, with D uncertain. The CDR3 has 15 amino acids. V was cut by 4 bases and J by 0 bases, with 12 bases left in between. Germline CDR1 is SGDLS and CDR2 is YYNGEE. DNA of the CDR3: TGTGCCAGCAGCAATCTAGGTCTAAGCACAGATACGCAGTATTTT. Amino acids: CASSNLGLSTDTQYF.

Ten or more counts support this clonotype. The chain recombines TRBV12-3 or TRBV12-4 with TRBJ2-5, with a possible D match to TRBD2 (5 bases). This CDR3 comprises 13 residues. The V and J ends lost 6 bases and 4 bases respectively, with 12 bases between them. The CDR3 DNA follows: TGTGCCAGCAGGCCCGCGGGTGGAGAGACCCAGTACTTC. It specifies CASRPAGGETQYF.

This clonotype was counted ten times or more. CDR3 DNA: TGTGCCAGCAGCTTAGAGGGCTCCTATAATTCACCCCTCCACTTT. Protein: CASSLEGSYNSPLHF. This chain connects TRBV11-1 to TRBJ1-6; D not certain. There are 15 residues in the CDR3. Germline CDR1 is SGHAT and CDR2 is FQDESV (reference sequence). With 1 base removed from V and 0 bases from J, the gap between germline ends came to 4 bases.

This clonotype was recorded many times. V usage is TRBV6-5 and J usage is TRBJ1-1; 8 positions match TRBD1. Germline CDR1 and CDR2: MNHEY and SVGAGI. Unmatched junction bases numbered 12, after V lost 6 bases and J lost 0 bases. This CDR3 has 17 amino acids. Here the CDR3 reads CASRADRGGVMNTEAFF. The DNA for the CDR3 is TGTGCCAGCAGGGCAGACAGGGGAGGGGTAATGAACACTGAAGCTTTCTTT.

This clonotype has a count of ten or more. The chain is built from TRBV6-5 and TRBJ1-3; D not resolved. The CDR3 contains 15 residues. Deletions cut 6 bases from V and 0 bases from J, with 12 bases between. In germline, CDR1 is MNHEY, CDR2 SVGAGI. The CDR3 nucleotides read TGTGCCAGCAGCCAGACGGGCAGCTCTGGAAACACCATATATTTT. Translated: CASSQTGSSGNTIYF.

This clonotype was seen many times. V and J are TRBV20-1 and TRBJ1-4, with 11 positions matching TRBD1. Germline V gene sequence: CDR1 DFQATT, CDR2 SNEGSKA (reference sequence). The CDR3 is 14 amino acids. The ends lost 6 bases at V and 8 bases at J; junction bases unmatched: 8. The CDR3 nucleotides are TGCAGTGCCCCTTGGACAGGGGGCGGGGAAAAACTGTTTTTT. Translated, it gives CSAPWTGGGEKLFF.

In its sample, this clonotype was seen many times. The chain recombines TRBV20-1 with TRBJ2-5; D possibly uses TRBD1 or TRBD2 (5 bases each). The V gene's germline CDR1 is DFQATT and CDR2 SNEGSKA (reference sequence). Trimming shortened V by 6 bases and J by 4 bases, and 12 bases separated the two germline ends. There are 12 residues in the CDR3. CDR3 region: CSARTGTETQYF. The CDR3 DNA follows: TGCAGTGCCAGAACGGGGACAGAGACCCAGTACTTC.

In its sample, this clonotype was seen many times. The V call is TRBV20-1, the J call TRBJ2-3; D perhaps matches TRBD2 (6 bases). The germline V gene encodes CDR1 DFQATT and CDR2 SNEGSKA (reference sequence). The CDR3 is 16 amino acids. V lost 0 bases and J 2 bases, leaving 15 bases between the germline ends. The CDR3 DNA reads TGCAGTGCTAGAGACCCCCGGCGGGGCCACACAGATACGCAGTATTTT. This codes for CSARDPRRGHTDTQYF.